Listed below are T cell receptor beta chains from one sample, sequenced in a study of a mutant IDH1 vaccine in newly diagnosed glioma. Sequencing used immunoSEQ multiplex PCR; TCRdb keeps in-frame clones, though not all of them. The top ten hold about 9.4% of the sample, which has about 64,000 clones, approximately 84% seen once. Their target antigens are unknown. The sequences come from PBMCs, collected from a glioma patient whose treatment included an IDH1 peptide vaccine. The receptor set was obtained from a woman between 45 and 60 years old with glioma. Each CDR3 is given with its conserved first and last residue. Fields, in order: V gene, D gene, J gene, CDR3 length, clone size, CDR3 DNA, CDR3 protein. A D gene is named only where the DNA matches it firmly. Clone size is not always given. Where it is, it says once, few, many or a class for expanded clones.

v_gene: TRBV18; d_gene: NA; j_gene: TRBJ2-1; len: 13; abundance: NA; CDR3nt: TGTGCCAGCTCACCAAGCCAAGGACATGGGCAGTTCTTC; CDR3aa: CASSPSQGHGQFF
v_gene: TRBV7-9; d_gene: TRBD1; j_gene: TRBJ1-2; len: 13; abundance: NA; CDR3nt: TGTGCCAGCAGCACTACAGGGGAATATGGCTACACCTTC; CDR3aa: CASSTTGEYGYTF
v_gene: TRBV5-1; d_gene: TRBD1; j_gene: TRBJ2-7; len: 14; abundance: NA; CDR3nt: TGCGCCAGCAGCCCGACAGGGGGGGGCTACGAGCAGTACTTC; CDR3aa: CASSPTGGGYEQYF
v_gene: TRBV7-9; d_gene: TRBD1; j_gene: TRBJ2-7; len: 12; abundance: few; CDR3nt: TGTGCCAGCAGCCAGGGGGACTACGAGCAGTACTTC; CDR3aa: CASSQGDYEQYF
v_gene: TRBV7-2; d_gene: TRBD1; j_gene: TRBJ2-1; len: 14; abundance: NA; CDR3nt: TGTGCCAGCAGCTTAATTTCAGGGGGTGACGAGCAGTTCTTC; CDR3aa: CASSLISGGDEQFF
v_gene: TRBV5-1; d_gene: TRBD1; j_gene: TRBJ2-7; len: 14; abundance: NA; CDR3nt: TGCGCCAGCAGCGTTTCCGGGACAGTCTACGAGCAGTACTTC; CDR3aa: CASSVSGTVYEQYF
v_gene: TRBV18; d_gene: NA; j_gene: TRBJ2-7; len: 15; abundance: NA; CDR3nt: TGTGCCAGCTCAACAAGGGGACAACCCCGACCCGAGCAGTACTTC; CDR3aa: CASSTRGQPRPEQYF
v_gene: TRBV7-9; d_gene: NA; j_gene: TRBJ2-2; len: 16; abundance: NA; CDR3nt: TGTGCCAGCAGCACGGGGGCCGGGTCAAACACCGGGGAGCTGTTTTTT; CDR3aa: CASSTGAGSNTGELFF
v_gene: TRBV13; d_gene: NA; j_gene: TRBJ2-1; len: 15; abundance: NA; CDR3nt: TGTGCCAGCAGCTTAGGGGGGAGCTCCTACAATGAGCAGTTCTTC; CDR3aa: CASSLGGSSYNEQFF
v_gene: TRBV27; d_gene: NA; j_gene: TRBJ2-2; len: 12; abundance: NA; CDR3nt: TGTGCCAGCAGTTCCTCCACCGGGGAGCTGTTTTTT; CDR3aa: CASSSSTGELFF
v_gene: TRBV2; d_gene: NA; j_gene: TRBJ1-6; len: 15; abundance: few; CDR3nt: TGTGCCAGCAGTGAATTCAGCAGGGTAAACTCACCCCTCCACTTT; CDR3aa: CASSEFSRVNSPLHF
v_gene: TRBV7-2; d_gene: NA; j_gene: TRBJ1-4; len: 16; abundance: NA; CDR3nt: TGTGCCAGCAGCCCCAGGCGTCCAGAATTTAATGAAAAACTGTTTTTT; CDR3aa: CASSPRRPEFNEKLFF
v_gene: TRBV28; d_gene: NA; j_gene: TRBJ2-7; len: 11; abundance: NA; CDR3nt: TGTGCCAGCACTTTCGGGTTCGAGCAGTACTTC; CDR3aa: CASTFGFEQYF
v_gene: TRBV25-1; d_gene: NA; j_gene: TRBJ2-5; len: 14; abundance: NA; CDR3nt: TGTGCCAGCAGGGAGAGCTCCACCGGGGGAACCCAGTACTTC; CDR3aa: CASRESSTGGTQYF
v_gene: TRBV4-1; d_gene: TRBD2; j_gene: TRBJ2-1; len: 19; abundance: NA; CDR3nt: TGCGCCAGCAGCCATCGACTAGCGGGGGGGAGCAGCTCCTACAATGAGCAGTTCTTC; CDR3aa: CASSHRLAGGSSSYNEQFF
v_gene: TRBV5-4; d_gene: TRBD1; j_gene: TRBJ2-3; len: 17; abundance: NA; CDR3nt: TGTGCCAGCAGCTCGAACCCGGTGGGACAGGGGGGAGATACGCAGTATTTT; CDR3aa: CASSSNPVGQGGDTQYF
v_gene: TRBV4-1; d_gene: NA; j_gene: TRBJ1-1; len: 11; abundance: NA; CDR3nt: TGCGCCAGCAGCCAAGGGGTGGAAGCTTTCTTT; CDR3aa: CASSQGVEAFF
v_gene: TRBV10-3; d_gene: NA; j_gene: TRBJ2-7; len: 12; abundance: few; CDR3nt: TGTGCCATCAGTGAACGCGGTTACGAGCAGTACTTC; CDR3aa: CAISERGYEQYF
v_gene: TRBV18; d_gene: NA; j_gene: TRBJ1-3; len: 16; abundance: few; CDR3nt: TGTGCCAGCTCCCAGCCGGGGGCCCCTTTTGGAAACACCATATATTTT; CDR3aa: CASSQPGAPFGNTIYF
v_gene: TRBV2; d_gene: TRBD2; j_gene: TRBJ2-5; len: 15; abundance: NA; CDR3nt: TGTGCCAGCAGTGAGCTAGCGGGGCCCCAAGAGACCCAGTACTTC; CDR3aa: CASSELAGPQETQYF
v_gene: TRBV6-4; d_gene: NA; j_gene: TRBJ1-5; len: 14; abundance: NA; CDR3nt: TGTGCCAGCAGTCAGCAAGGGGGAGATCAGCCCCAGCATTTT; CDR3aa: CASSQQGGDQPQHF
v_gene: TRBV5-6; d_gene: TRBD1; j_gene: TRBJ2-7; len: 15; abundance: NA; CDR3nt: TGTGCCAGCAATGCCGGGACAGGGGGCTCCTACGAGCAGTACTTC; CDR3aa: CASNAGTGGSYEQYF
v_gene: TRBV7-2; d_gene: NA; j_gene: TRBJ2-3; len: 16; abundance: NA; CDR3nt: TGTGCCAGCAGCCCCCTCCCAGGGAGCAGCACAGATACGCAGTATTTT; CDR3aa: CASSPLPGSSTDTQYF
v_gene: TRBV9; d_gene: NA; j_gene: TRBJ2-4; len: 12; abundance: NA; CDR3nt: TGTGCCAGCAGCGACACCCTGGGCATTCAGTACTTC; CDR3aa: CASSDTLGIQYF
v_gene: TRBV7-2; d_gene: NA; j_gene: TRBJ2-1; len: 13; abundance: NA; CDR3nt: TGTGCCAGCAGTCAAACCGGGGGTCGACTTGAGTTCTTC; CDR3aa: CASSQTGGRLEFF
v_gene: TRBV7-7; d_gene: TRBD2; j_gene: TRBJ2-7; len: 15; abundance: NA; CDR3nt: TGTGCCAGCAGCTTAGAGGCTAGCGGGGGCCACGAGCAGTACTTC; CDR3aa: CASSLEASGGHEQYF
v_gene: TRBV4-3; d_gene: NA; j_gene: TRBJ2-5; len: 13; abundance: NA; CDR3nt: TGCGCCAGCGGCCGGGGGCTCCAAGAGACCCAGTACTTC; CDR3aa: CASGRGLQETQYF
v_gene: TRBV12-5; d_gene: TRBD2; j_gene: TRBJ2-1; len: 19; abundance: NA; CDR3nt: TGTGCTAGTGGTTTGCCGACCTCTCACCTTAGCGGGGCATACAATGAGCAGTTCTTC; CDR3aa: CASGLPTSHLSGAYNEQFF
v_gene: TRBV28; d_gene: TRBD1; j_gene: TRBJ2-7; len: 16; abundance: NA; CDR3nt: TGTGCCAGCAGTTCCGCCGGGACAGGGTCCTCCTACGAGCAGTACTTC; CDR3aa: CASSSAGTGSSYEQYF
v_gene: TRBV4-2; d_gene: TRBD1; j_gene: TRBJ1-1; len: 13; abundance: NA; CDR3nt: TGTGCCAGCAGCCAAGACAGGGGGCGATTGGCTTTCTTT; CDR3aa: CASSQDRGRLAFF
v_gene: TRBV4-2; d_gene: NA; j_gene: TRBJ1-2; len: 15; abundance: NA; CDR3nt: TGTGCCAGCAGCCAAGGGGACGGGACATACTATGGCTACACCTTC; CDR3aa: CASSQGDGTYYGYTF
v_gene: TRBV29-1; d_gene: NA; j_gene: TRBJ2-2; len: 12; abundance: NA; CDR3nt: TGCAGCGTTGTAGGGATCACCGGGGAGCTGTTTTTT; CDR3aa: CSVVGITGELFF
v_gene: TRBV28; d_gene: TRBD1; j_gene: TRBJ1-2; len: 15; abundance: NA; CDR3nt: TGTGCCAGCAGCCGACCCGACAGGGGATTGGGTGGCTACACCTTC; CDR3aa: CASSRPDRGLGGYTF
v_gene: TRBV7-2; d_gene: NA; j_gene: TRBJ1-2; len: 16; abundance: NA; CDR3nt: TGTGCCAGCAGCTTGGGGATGGGGGGGGACACCTATGGCTACACCTTC; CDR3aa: CASSLGMGGDTYGYTF
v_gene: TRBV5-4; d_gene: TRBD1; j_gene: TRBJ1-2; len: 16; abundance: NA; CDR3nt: TGTGCCAGCAGCTTGGGTGGGGCAGGGGGCGTATATGGCTACACCTTC; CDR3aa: CASSLGGAGGVYGYTF
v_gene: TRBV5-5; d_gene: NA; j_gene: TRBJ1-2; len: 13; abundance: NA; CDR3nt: TGTGCCAGCAGCTCGGACATCGGCTATGGCTACACCTTC; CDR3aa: CASSSDIGYGYTF
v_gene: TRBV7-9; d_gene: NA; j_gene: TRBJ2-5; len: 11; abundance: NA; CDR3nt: TGTGCCAGCAGCTCCGGCCAGACCCAGTACTTC; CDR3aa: CASSSGQTQYF
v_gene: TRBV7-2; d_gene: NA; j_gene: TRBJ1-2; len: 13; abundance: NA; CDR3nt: TGTGCCAGCAGCTTTGTAACCCAGGGAGGCTACACCTTC; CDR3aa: CASSFVTQGGYTF
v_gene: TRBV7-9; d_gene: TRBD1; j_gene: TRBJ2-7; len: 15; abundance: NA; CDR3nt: TGTGCCAGCAGCTTAGGGCAGGGGGCGATCTACGAGCAGTACTTC; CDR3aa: CASSLGQGAIYEQYF
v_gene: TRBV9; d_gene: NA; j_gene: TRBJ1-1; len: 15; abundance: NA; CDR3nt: TGTGCCAGCAGCCCTAGTGATGCAGGGCGACCTGAAGCTTTCTTT; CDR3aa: CASSPSDAGRPEAFF
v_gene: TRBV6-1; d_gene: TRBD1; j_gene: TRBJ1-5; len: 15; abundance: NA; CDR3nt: TGTGCCAGCAATTTAGGGACAGGAAAAAATCAGCCCCAGCATTTT; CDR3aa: CASNLGTGKNQPQHF
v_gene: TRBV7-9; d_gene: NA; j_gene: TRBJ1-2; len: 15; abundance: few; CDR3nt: TGTGCCAGCAGCTTAACGGACGGCGGGATGGGTGGCTACACCTTC; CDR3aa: CASSLTDGGMGGYTF
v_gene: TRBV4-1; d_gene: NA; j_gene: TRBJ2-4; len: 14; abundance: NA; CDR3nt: TGCGCCAGCAGCCTGGGACTTACCAAAAACATTCAGTACTTC; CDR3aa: CASSLGLTKNIQYF
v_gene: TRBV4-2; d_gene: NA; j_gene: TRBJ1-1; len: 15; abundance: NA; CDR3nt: TGTGCCAGCAGCCAAGGCAACACAGGCAACACTGAAGCTTTCTTT; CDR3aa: CASSQGNTGNTEAFF
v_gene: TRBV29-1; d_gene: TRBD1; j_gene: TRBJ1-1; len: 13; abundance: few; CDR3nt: TGCAGCGTTGGACAGGGGCTTAACACTGAAGCTTTCTTT; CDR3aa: CSVGQGLNTEAFF
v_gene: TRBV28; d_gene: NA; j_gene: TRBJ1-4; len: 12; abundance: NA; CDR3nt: TGTGCCTTGGGGGCACTTAATGAAAAACTGTTTTTT; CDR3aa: CALGALNEKLFF
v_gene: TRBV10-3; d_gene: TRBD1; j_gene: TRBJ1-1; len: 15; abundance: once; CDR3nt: TGTGCCATCAGTGAGTCAGGACAGGGCCCCGGAGGAGCTTTCTTT; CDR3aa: CAISESGQGPGGAFF
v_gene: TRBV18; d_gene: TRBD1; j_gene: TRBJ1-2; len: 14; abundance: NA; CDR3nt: TGTGCCAGCTCCTTGGACAGGGAGGGATATGGCTACACCTTC; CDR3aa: CASSLDREGYGYTF
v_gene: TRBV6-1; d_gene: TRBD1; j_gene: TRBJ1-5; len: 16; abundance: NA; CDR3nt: TGTGCCAGCAGTGGATTCGGGGGACAGGGGTATCAGCCCCAGCATTTT; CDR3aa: CASSGFGGQGYQPQHF
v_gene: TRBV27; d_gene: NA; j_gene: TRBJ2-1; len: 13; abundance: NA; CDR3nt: TGTGCCAGCAGTTCCCGTGTCTGGAATGAGCAGTTCTTC; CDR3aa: CASSSRVWNEQFF
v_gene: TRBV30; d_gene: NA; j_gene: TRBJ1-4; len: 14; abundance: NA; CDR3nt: TGTGCCTGGAGTACATTGGGGAGCCATGAAAAACTGTTTTTT; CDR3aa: CAWSTLGSHEKLFF
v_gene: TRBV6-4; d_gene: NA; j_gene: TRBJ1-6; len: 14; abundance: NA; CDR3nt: TGTGCCAGCAGTGATGGAGGCATGAATTCACCCCTCCACTTT; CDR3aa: CASSDGGMNSPLHF